The 3 T cell receptor beta chains listed next were all sequenced from one sample in a study of CD8 T cells in Susac syndrome. The RNA input was about 0.45 to 1 ug, and it was reverse transcribed with random hexamers. TCRdb re-called the immunoSEQ multiplex PCR reads with MiXCR, one entry per CDR3 protein. The data contain 150,000 to 200,000 distinct CDR3 sequences, about 95% of them seen just once; the ten biggest clones take up roughly 0.088%. The specimen sequenced was CD4+ T cells from PBMCs. Receptors were obtained from a human donor with multiple sclerosis.

The rearrangement links TRBV7-9 to TRBJ2-2; perhaps TRBD2 as D (5 bases). Germline CDR1 and CDR2: SEHNR and FQNEAQ (reference sequence). CDR3 length: 16 residues. Trimming cost V 5 bases and J 6 bases, with 19 bases left between them. CDR3: CASSGPDGIGAGELFF. The CDR3 nucleotides read TGTGCCAGCAGCGGGCCGGATGGCATCGGGGCCGGGGAGCTGTTTTTT.

The rearrangement joins TRBV20-1 to TRBJ2-1, with 11 bases identical to TRBD2. The CDR3 totals 15 residues. V shed 5 bases and J 7 bases; nucleotides not matched to a gene: 10. CDR1 is DFQATT, CDR2 SNEGSKA, per germline (reference sequence). The CDR3 DNA reads TGCAGTGCTCCCCCCTTAGCGGGAGGGACGAATGAGCAGTTCTTC. It is translated as CSAPPLAGGTNEQFF.

CDR3 in amino acids: CASSSLQGLGNEQFF. DNA of the CDR3: TGTGCCAGCAGCTCCCTACAGGGATTAGGCAATGAGCAGTTCTTC. The chain employs TRBV11-2 and TRBJ2-1; a weak D match, TRBD1 (6 bases). Germline-derived CDR1 and CDR2 are SGHAT and FQNNGV. This CDR3 is 15 amino acids long. Trimming cost V 4 bases and J 6 bases, with 16 bases left between them.